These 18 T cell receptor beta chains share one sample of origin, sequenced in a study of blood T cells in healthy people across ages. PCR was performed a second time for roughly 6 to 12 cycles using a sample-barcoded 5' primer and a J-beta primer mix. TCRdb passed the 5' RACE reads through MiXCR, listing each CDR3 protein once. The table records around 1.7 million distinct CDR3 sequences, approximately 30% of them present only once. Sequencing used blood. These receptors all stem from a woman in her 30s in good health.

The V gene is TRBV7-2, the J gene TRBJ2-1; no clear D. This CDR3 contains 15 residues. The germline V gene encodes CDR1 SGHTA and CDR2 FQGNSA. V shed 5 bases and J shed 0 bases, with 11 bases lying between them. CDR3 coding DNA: TGTGCCAGCAGCCCCCCCCGGGCCTCCTACAATGAGCAGTTCTTC. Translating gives CASSPPRASYNEQFF.

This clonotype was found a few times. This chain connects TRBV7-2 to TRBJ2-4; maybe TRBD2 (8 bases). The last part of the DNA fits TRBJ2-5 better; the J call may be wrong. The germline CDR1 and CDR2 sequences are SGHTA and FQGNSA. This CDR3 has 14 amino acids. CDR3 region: CASSEGAGGETQYF. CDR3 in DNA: TGTGCCAGCAGCGAGGGGGCGGGGGGAGAGACCCAGTACTTC.

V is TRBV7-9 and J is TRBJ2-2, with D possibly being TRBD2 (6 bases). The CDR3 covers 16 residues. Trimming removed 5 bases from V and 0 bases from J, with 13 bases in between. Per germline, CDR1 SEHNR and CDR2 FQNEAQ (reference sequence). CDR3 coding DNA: TGTGCCAGCAGCAGCCGGACTACCACGAACACCGGGGAGCTGTTTTTT. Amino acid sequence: CASSSRTTTNTGELFF.

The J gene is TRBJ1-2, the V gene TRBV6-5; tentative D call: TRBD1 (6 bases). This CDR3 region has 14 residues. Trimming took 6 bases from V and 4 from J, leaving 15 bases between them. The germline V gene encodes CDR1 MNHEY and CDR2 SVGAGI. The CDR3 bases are TGTGCCAGCAGCCCACAGGGCGATGGCTATGGCTACACCTTC. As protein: CASSPQGDGYGYTF.

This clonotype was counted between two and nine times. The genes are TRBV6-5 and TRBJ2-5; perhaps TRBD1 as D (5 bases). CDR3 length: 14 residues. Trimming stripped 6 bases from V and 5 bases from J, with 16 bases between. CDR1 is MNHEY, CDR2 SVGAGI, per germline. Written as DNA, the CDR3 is TGTGCCAGCAGAGACAGTGGGTTGACGGAGACCCAGTACTTC. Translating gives CASRDSGLTETQYF.

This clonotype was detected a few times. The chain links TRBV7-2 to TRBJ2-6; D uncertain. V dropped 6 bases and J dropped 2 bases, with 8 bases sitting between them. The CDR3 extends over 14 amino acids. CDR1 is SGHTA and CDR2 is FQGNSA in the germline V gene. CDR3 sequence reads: CASRDWAGANVLTF. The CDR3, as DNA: TGTGCCAGCAGGGATTGGGCTGGGGCCAACGTCCTGACTTTC.

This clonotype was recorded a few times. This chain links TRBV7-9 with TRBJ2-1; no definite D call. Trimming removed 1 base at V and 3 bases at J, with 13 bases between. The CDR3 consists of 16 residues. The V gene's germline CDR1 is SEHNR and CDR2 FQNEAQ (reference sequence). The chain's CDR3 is CASSLGLVSLYNEQFF. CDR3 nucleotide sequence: TGTGCCAGCAGCTTAGGGTTAGTCTCCCTCTACAATGAGCAGTTCTTC.

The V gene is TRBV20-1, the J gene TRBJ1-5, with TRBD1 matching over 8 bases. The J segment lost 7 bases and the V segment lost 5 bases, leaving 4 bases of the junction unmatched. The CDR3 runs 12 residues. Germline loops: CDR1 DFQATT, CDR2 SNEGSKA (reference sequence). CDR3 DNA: TGCAGTGCTGGGACAGGTTCCCAGCCCCAGCATTTT. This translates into CSAGTGSQPQHF.

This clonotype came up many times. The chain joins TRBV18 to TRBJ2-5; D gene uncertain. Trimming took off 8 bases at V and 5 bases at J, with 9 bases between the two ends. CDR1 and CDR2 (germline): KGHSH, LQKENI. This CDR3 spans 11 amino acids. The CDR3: CASSPSETQYF. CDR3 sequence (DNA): TGTGCCAGCAGCCCCTCGGAGACCCAGTACTTC.

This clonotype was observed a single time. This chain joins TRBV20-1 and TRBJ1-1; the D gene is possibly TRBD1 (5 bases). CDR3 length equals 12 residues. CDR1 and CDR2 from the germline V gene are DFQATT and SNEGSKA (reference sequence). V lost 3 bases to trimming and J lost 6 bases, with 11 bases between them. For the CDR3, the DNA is TGCAGTGCTAGCCGACAGCTGGCTGAAGCTTTCTTT. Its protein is CSASRQLAEAFF.

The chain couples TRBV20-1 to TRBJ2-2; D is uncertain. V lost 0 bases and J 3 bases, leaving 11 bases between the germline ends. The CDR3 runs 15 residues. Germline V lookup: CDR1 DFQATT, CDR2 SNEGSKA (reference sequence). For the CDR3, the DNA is TGCAGTGCTAGAGAAGCAACCACTCACACCGGGGAGCTGTTTTTT. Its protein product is CSAREATTHTGELFF.

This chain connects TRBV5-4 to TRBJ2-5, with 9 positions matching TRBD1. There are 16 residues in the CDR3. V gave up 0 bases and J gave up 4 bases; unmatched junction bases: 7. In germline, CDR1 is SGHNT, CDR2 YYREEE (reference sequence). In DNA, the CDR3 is TGTGCCAGCAGCTTGGGACAGGGGGTGAGGGGAGAGACCCAGTACTTC. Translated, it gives CASSLGQGVRGETQYF.

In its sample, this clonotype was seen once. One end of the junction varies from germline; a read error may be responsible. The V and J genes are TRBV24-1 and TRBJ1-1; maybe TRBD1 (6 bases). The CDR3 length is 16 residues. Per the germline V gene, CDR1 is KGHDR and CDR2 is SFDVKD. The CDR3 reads CATSDSRQDSNTEVFF. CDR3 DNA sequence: TGTGCCACCAGTGATTCGCGACAGGACTCGAACACTGAAGTTTTCTTT.

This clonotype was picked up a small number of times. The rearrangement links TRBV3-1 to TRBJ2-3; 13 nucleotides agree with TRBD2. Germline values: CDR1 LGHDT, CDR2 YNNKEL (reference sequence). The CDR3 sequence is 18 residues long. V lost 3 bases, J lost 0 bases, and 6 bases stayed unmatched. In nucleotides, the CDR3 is TGTGCCAGCAGCCACGGTACGACTAGCGGGGGGAGCACAGATACGCAGTATTTT. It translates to CASSHGTTSGGSTDTQYF.

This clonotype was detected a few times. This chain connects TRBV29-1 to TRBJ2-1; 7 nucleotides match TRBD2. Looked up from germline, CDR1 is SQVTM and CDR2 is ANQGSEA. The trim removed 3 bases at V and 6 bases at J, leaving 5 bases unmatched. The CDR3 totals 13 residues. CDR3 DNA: TGCAGCGTTGACCGGGGGGTCTTCAATGAGCAGTTCTTC. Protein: CSVDRGVFNEQFF.

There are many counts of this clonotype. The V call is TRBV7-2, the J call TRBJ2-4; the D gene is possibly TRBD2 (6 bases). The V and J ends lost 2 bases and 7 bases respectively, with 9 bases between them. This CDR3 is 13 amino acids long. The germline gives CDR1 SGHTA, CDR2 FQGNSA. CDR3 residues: CASSLMGGNIQYF. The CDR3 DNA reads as TGTGCCAGCAGCTTAATGGGGGGTAACATTCAGTACTTC. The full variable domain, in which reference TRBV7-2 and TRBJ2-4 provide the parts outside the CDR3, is GAGVSQSPSNKVTEKGKDVELRCDPISGHTALYWYRQSLGQGLEFLIYFQGNSAPDKSGLPSDRFSAERTGGSVSTLTIQRTQQEDSAVYLCASSLMGGNIQYFGAGTRLSVL.

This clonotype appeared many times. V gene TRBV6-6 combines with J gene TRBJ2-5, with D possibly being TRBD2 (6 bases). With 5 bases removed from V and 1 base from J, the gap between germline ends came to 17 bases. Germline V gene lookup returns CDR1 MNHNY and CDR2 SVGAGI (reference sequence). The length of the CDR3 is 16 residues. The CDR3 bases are TGTGCCAGCAGTCTGGGCCCCAGGAGGGGCCAAGAGACCCAGTACTTC. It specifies CASSLGPRRGQETQYF.

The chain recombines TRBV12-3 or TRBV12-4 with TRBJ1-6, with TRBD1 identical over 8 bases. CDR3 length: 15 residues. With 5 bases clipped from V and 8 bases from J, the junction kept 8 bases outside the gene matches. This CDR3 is CASSPTDRVYSPLHF. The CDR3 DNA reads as TGTGCCAGCAGTCCGACGGACAGGGTTTATTCACCCCTCCACTTT.